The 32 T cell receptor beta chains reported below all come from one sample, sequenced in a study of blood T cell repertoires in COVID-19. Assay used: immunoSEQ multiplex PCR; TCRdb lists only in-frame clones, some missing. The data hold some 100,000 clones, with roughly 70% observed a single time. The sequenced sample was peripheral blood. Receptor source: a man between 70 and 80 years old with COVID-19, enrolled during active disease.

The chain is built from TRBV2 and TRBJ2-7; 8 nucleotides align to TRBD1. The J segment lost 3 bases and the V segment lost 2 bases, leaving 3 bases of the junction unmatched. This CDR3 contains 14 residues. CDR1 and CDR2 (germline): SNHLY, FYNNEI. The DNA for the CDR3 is TGTGCCAGCAGTGAACAGGGGGCGATCTACGAGCAGTACTTC. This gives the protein CASSEQGAIYEQYF.

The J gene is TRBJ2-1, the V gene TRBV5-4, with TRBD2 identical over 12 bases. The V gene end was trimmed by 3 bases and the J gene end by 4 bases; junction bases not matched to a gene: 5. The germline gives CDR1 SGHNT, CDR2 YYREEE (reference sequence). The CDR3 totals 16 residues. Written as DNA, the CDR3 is TGTGCCAGCAGCTCACGGACTAGCGGGAAATACAATGAGCAGTTCTTC. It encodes CASSSRTSGKYNEQFF.

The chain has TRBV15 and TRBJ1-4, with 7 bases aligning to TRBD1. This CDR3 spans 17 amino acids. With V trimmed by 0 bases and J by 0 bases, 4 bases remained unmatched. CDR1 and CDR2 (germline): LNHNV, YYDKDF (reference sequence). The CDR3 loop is CATSRDLGQSTNEKLFF. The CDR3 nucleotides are TGTGCCACCAGCAGAGATTTGGGACAGTCAACTAATGAAAAACTGTTTTTT.

The CDR3 is CASSYISGNNQPQHF. CDR3 coding DNA: TGTGCCAGCAGTTACATATCAGGAAACAATCAGCCCCAGCATTTT. This sequence joins TRBV6-6 and TRBJ1-5; D unresolved. The V gene lost 2 bases and the J gene lost 3 bases, with 11 bases spanning the gap. There are 15 residues in the CDR3. Looked up from germline, CDR1 is MNHNY and CDR2 is SVGAGI (reference sequence).

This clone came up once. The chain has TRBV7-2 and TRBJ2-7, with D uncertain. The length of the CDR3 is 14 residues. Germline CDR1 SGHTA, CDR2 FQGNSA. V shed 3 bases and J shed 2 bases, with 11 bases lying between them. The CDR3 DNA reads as TGTGCCAGCAGCTTTTATAGGAGCACCTACGAGCAGTACTTC. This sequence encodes CASSFYRSTYEQYF.

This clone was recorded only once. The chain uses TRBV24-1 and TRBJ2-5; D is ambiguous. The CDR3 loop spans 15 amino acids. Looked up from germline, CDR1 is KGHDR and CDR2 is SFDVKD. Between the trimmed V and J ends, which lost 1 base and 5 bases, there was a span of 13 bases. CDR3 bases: TGTGCCACCAGTGATTTCAGTCGCCTCGGGGAGACCCAGTACTTC. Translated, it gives CATSDFSRLGETQYF.

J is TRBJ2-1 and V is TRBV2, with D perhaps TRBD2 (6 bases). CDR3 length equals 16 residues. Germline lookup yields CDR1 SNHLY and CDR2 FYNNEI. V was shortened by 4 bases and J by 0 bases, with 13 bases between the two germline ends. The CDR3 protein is CASSVGGQNSYNEQFF. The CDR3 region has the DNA TGTGCCAGCAGTGTGGGAGGCCAAAACTCCTACAATGAGCAGTTCTTC. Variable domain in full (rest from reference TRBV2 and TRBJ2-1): EPEVTQTPSHQVTQMGQEVILRCVPISNHLYFYWYRQILGQKVEFLVSFYNNEISEKSEIFDDQFSVERPDGSNFTLKIRSTKLEDSAMYFCASSVGGQNSYNEQFFGPGTRLTVL.

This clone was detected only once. In DNA form, the CDR3 reads TGTGCCAGCCGGGACAGGGGAGAGACCCAGTACTTC. As protein: CASRDRGETQYF. This sequence joins TRBV2 and TRBJ2-5; 10 bases align to TRBD1. The CDR3 covers 12 residues. V lost 8 bases and J lost 4; bases outside the gene matches: 1. CDR1 is SNHLY, CDR2 FYNNEI, per germline.

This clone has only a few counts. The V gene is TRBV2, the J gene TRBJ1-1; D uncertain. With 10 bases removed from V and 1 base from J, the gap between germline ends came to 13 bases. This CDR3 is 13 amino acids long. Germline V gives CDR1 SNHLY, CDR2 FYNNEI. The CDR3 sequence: CANPGSWNTEAFF. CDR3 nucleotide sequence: TGTGCCAATCCGGGAAGTTGGAACACTGAAGCTTTCTTT. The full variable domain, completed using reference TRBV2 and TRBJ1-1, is EPEVTQTPSHQVTQMGQEVILRCVPISNHLYFYWYRQILGQKVEFLVSFYNNEISEKSEIFDDQFSVERPDGSNFTLKIRSTKLEDSAMYFCANPGSWNTEAFFGQGTRLTVV.

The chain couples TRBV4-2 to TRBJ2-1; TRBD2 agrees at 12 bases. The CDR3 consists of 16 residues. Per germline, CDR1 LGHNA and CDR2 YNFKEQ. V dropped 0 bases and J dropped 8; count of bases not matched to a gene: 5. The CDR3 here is CASSQDTSGRRYEQFF. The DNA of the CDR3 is TGTGCCAGCAGCCAAGATACTAGCGGGAGGAGGTATGAGCAGTTCTTC.

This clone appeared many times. Written as DNA, the CDR3 is TGTGCCAGCAGTTCGGGGGTGAATACTAATTCACCCCTCCACTTT. Encoded protein: CASSSGVNTNSPLHF. The J gene is TRBJ1-6, the V gene TRBV27, with D tentatively TRBD1 (5 bases). From germline, CDR1 is MNHEY and CDR2 SMNVEV (reference sequence). Trimming removed 4 bases at V and 6 bases at J, with 13 bases between. The CDR3 covers 15 residues.

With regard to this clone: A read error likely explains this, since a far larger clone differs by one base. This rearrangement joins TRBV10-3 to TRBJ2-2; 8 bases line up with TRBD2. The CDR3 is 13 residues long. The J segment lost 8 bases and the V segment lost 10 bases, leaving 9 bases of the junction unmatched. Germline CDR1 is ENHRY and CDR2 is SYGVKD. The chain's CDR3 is CANTGGASGELFF. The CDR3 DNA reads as TGTGCCAACACCGGGGGGGCATCGGGGGAGCTGTTTTTT.

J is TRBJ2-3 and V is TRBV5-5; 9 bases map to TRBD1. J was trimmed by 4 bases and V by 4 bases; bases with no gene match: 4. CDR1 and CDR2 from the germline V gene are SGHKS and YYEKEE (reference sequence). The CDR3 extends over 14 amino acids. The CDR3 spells CASSPGQGPDTQYF. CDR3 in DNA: TGTGCCAGCAGCCCCGGACAGGGGCCAGATACGCAGTATTTT.

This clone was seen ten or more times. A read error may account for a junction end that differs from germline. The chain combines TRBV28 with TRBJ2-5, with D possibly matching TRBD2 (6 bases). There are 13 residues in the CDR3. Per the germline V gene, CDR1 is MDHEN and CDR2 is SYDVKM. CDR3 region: CASSPGLLLGADF. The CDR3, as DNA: TGTGCCAGCAGCCCTGGACTACTCTTAGGGGCGGACTTC.

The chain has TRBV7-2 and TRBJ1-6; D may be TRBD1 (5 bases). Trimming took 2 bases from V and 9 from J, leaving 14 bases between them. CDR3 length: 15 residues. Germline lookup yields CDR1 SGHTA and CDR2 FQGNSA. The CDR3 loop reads CASSLQGFGGSPLHF. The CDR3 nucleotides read TGTGCCAGCAGCTTACAGGGATTCGGGGGTTCACCCCTCCACTTT.

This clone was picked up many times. CDR3 nucleotides: TGTGCCAGCAGCCGCGCGGGGTTTGCCGGGGAGCTGTTTTTT. This translates into CASSRAGFAGELFF. The chain links TRBV7-9 to TRBJ2-2; D possibly corresponds to TRBD2 (6 bases). Between the trimmed V and J ends, which lost 5 bases and 6 bases, there was a span of 13 bases. CDR3 size: 14 residues. Looked up from germline, CDR1 is SEHNR and CDR2 is FQNEAQ (reference sequence).

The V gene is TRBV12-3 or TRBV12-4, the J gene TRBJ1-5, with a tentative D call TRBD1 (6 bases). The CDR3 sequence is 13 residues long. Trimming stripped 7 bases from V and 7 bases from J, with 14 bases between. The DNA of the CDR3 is TGTGCCAGCACCCCGCTCAGGGGACAGCCCCAGCATTTT. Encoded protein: CASTPLRGQPQHF.

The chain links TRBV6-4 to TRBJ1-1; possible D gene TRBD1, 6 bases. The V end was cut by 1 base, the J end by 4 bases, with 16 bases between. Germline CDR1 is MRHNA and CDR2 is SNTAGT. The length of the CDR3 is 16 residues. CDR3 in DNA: TGTGCCAGCAGTGACTGGGGCGGGGGCGCCGGCACTGAAGCTTTCTTT. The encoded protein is CASSDWGGGAGTEAFF.

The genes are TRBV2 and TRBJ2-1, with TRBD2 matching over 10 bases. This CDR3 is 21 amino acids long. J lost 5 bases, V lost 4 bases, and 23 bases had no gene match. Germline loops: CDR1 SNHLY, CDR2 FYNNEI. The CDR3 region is CASSGSRGQVASGSSDNEQFF. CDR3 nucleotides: TGTGCCAGCAGTGGCTCCAGGGGGCAGGTGGCTAGCGGGAGTTCCGACAATGAGCAGTTCTTC.

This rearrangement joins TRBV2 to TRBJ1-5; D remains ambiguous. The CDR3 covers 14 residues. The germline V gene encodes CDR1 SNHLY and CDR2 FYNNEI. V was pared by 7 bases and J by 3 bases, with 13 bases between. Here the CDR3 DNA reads TGTGCCAGCAATCCAGGAGGGAACAATCAGCCCCAGCATTTT. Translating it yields CASNPGGNNQPQHF.

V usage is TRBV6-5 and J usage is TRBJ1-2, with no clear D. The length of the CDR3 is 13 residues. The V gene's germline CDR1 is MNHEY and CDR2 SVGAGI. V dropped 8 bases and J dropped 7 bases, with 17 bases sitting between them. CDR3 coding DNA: TGTGCCAGCGGACTTATAGGGCCCTCTGGCTACACCTTC. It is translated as CASGLIGPSGYTF.

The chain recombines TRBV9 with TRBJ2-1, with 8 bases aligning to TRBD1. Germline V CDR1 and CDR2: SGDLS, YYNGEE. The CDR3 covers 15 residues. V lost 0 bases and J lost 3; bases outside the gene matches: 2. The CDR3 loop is CASSVAGTGYNEQFF. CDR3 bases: TGTGCCAGCAGCGTAGCAGGGACAGGCTACAATGAGCAGTTCTTC. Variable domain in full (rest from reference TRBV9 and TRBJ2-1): DSGVTQTPKHLITATGQRVTLRCSPRSGDLSVYWYQQSLDQGLQFLIQYYNGEERAKGNILERFSAQQFPDLHSELNLSSLELGDSALYFCASSVAGTGYNEQFFGPGTRLTVL.

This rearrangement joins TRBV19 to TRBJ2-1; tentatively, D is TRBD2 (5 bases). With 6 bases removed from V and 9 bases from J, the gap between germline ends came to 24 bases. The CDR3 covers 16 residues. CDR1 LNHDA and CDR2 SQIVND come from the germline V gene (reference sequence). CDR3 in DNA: TGTGCCAGTAGCTCCACCCGAGCTGGGGTCGAGGGTGAGCAGTTCTTC. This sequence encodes CASSSTRAGVEGEQFF.

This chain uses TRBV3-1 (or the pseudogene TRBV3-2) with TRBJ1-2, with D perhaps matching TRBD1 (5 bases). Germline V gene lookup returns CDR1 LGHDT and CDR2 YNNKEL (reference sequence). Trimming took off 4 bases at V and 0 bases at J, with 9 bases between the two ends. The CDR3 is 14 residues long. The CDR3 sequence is CASSLPDTNYGYTF. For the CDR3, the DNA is TGTGCCAGCAGCCTCCCGGACACTAACTATGGCTACACCTTC.

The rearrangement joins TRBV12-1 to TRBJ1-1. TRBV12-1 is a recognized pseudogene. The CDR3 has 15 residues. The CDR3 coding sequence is TGTGCCAGCAGCTTCAACGGGGTCCCGAACACTGAAGCTTTCTTT. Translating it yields CASSFNGVPNTEAFF.

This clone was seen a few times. CDR3 region: CASLTIYGTSGYNEQFF. Here the CDR3 DNA reads TGCGCCAGCCTAACAATCTACGGGACTAGCGGATACAATGAGCAGTTCTTC. This chain connects TRBV10-2 to TRBJ2-1; 11 nucleotides match TRBD2. V lost 8 bases, J lost 4 bases, and 13 bases stayed unmatched. CDR1 is WSHSY, CDR2 SAAADI, per germline. CDR3 length: 17 amino acids.

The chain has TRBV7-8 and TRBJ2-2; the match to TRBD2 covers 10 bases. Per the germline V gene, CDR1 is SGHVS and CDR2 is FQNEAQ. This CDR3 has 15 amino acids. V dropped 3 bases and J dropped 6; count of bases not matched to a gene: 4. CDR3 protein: CASSLGLAGAGELFF. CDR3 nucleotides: TGTGCCAGCAGCTTGGGCCTAGCGGGAGCCGGGGAGCTGTTTTTT.

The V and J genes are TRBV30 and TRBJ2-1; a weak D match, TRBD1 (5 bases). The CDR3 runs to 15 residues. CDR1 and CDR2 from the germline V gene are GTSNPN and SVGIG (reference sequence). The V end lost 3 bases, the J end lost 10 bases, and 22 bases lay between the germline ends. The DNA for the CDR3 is TGTGCCTGGAGACCCACGAGACAGTTCCCTGGCGAGCAGTTCTTC. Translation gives CAWRPTRQFPGEQFF.

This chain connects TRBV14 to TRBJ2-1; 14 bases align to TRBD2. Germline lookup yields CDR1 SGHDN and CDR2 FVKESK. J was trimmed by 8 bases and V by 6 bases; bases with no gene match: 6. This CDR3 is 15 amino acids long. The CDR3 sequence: CASRPGTSGSYEQFF. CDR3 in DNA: TGTGCCAGCAGGCCCGGGACTAGCGGGAGTTATGAGCAGTTCTTC.

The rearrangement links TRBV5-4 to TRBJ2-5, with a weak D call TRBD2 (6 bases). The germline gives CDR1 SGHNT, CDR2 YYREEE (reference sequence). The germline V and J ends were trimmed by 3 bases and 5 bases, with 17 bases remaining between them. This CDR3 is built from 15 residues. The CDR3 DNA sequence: TGTGCCAGCAGCTCCCCCGGGACTCGGAAGGAGACCCAGTACTTC. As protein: CASSSPGTRKETQYF.

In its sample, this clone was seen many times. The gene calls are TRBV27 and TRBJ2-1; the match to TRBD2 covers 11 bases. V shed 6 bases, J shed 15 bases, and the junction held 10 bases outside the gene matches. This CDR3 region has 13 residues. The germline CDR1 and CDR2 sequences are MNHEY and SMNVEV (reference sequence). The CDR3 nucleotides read TGTGCCAGCAGACCTAGCGGGAGGCCCCTTTGGTTCTTC. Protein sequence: CASRPSGRPLWFF.

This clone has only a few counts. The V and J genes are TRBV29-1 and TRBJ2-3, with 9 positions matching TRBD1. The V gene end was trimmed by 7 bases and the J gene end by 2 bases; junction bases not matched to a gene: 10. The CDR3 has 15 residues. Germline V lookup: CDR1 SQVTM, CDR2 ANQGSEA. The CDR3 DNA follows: TGCAGCGCCACGCCCGGGACAGGGTCCACAGATACGCAGTATTTT. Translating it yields CSATPGTGSTDTQYF.